The 31 T cell receptor beta chains presented below share a single source sample, sequenced in a study of shared clonotypes between healthy human individuals. CD45RO negativity and positive selection for CCR7 defined naive CD8 cells, a population that excluded terminally differentiated effector memory CD45RA+ cells. Sequenced by immunoSEQ multiplex PCR; TCRdb stores in-frame clones only, minus some. The sample consists of over 2 million clones, approximately 94% of them appearing once. The material sequenced was naive CD8+ T cells sorted from blood. Receptor source: a man younger than 30 in good health.

V gene TRBV7-9 combines with J gene TRBJ1-5, with TRBD1 as a possible D gene (6 bases). The CDR3 is 16 amino acids. With 0 bases removed from V and 1 base from J, the gap between germline ends came to 10 bases. In germline, CDR1 is SEHNR, CDR2 FQNEAQ (reference sequence). CDR3 residues: CASSLAETGSNQPQHF. CDR3 DNA sequence: TGTGCCAGCAGCTTAGCGGAAACAGGGAGCAATCAGCCCCAGCATTTT.

The chain joins TRBV27 to TRBJ1-2; TRBD1 matches 9 bases. The CDR3 runs to 14 residues. The germline V gene has CDR1 MNHEY and CDR2 SMNVEV (reference sequence). V was clipped by 6 bases and J by 7 bases; unmatched bases: 9. The CDR3 DNA reads as TGTGCCAGCAGACCGGGACAGGGCGTCGGTGGCTACACCTTC. It encodes CASRPGQGVGGYTF.

This CDR3 is CASSQSTGFYEQYF. CDR3 nucleotides: TGTGCCAGCAGCCAATCAACAGGGTTCTACGAGCAGTACTTC. The genes are TRBV14 and TRBJ2-7, with D maybe TRBD1 (6 bases). V lost 2 bases, J lost 3 bases, and 11 bases lay in between. CDR1 is SGHDN, CDR2 FVKESK, per germline. CDR3 length: 14 amino acids.

Notes on this clone: This same CDR3 is encoded by further DNA sequences in the sample. This chain joins TRBV9 and TRBJ2-5; 7 bases are shared with TRBD2. The V and J ends lost 0 bases and 2 bases, in that order; junction bases with no gene match: 1. Per germline, CDR1 SGDLS and CDR2 YYNGEE. This CDR3 has 14 residues. CDR3 sequence reads: CASSVGDYQETQYF. CDR3 in DNA: TGTGCCAGCAGCGTAGGGGACTATCAAGAGACCCAGTACTTC.

The chain has TRBV27 and TRBJ2-2; D may be TRBD1 or TRBD2 (5 bases each). Germline V gene data show CDR1 as MNHEY and CDR2 as SMNVEV (reference sequence). V lost 8 bases and J lost 1, with 8 bases in between. The CDR3 runs 13 residues. The CDR3 is CASGAGNTGELFF. In DNA, the CDR3 is TGTGCCAGCGGGGCGGGGAACACCGGGGAGCTGTTTTTT.

CDR3 region: CASSINRATEAFF. DNA of the CDR3: TGTGCCAGTAGTATAAACCGGGCGACTGAAGCTTTCTTT. This chain uses TRBV19 with TRBJ1-1, with unresolved D. Per germline, CDR1 LNHDA and CDR2 SQIVND (reference sequence). This CDR3 contains 13 residues. V was shortened by 2 bases and J by 5 bases, with 9 bases between the two germline ends.

The J gene is TRBJ2-2, the V gene TRBV19; the D gene is possibly TRBD1 (5 bases). Trimming cost V 0 bases and J 3 bases, with 11 bases left between them. CDR3 length: 16 residues. Germline V lookup: CDR1 LNHDA, CDR2 SQIVND (reference sequence). This CDR3 reads CASSIDQGVHTGELFF. CDR3 nucleotide sequence: TGTGCCAGTAGTATAGATCAAGGGGTTCACACCGGGGAGCTGTTTTTT.

The chain carries TRBV28 and TRBJ1-3; unclear D gene. Germline V gene lookup returns CDR1 MDHEN and CDR2 SYDVKM. The CDR3 runs 15 residues. V gave up 6 bases and J gave up 7 bases, with 19 bases separating them. DNA for the CDR3: TGTGCCAGCAGCTGGGTCCCCTTGTCTCGGAACACCATATATTTT. It codes for CASSWVPLSRNTIYF.

This rearrangement joins TRBV9 to TRBJ1-1, with D tentatively TRBD1 (5 bases). V was trimmed by 3 bases and J by 1 base, leaving 16 bases between them. From germline, CDR1 is SGDLS and CDR2 YYNGEE. This CDR3 spans 16 amino acids. CDR3: CASSDPGGPANTEAFF. CDR3 nucleotides: TGTGCCAGCAGCGACCCTGGGGGACCCGCGAACACTGAAGCTTTCTTT.

For this clone: The same CDR3 can be traced to other DNA sequences in this sample. This chain uses TRBV9 with TRBJ2-2; no reliable D call. This CDR3 is built from 12 residues. V was cut by 2 bases and J by 7 bases, with 6 bases left in between. CDR1 is SGDLS, CDR2 YYNGEE, per germline. The CDR3 DNA is TGTGCCAGCAGCGTCTCGGACGGGGAGCTGTTTTTT. Translation gives CASSVSDGELFF.

The chain has TRBV4-3 and TRBJ2-7, with 7 bases identical to TRBD2. Germline V gene sequence: CDR1 LGHNA, CDR2 YSLEER. Losses at the gene ends were 2 bases for V and 5 bases for J; bases not matched to a gene: 6. The CDR3 is 14 amino acids. The CDR3 region is CASSQQGLSDEQYF. The DNA of the CDR3 is TGCGCCAGCAGCCAACAGGGACTATCCGACGAGCAGTACTTC.

V and J are TRBV6-1 and TRBJ2-7; D is uncertain. The germline V and J ends were trimmed by 8 bases and 3 bases, with 8 bases remaining between them. This CDR3 is 11 amino acids long. Germline V gene sequence: CDR1 MNHNS, CDR2 SASEGT. CDR3 loop: CASGPVYEQYF. The CDR3 nucleotides are TGTGCCAGCGGGCCTGTCTACGAGCAGTACTTC.

The gene calls are TRBV27 and TRBJ2-5; 9 nucleotides align to TRBD1. Trimming took 7 bases from V and 5 from J; bases not matched to a gene: 14. The length of the CDR3 is 16 residues. Germline V lookup: CDR1 MNHEY, CDR2 SMNVEV (reference sequence). The CDR3 coding sequence is TGTGCCAGCAAGTTGGCCGGTGGACAGGGGTACGAGACCCAGTACTTC. Its translation is CASKLAGGQGYETQYF.

The V call is TRBV6-1, the J call TRBJ2-2, with 9 bases matching TRBD1. The CDR3 is 15 amino acids. Germline V CDR1 and CDR2: MNHNS, SASEGT. Unmatched junction bases numbered 2, after V lost 1 base and J lost 5 bases. CDR3 sequence: CASSEGTGETGELFF. The DNA for the CDR3 is TGTGCCAGCAGTGAAGGGACAGGGGAGACCGGGGAGCTGTTTTTT.

Comments on this clone: At the DNA level, this CDR3 is encoded by other sequences in the same sample as well. The chain couples TRBV19 to TRBJ1-5, with D unclear. This CDR3 comprises 12 residues. Deletions cut 3 bases from V and 4 bases from J, with 4 bases between. CDR1 and CDR2 from the germline V gene are LNHDA and SQIVND (reference sequence). The CDR3 is CASSMGNQPQHF. CDR3 bases: TGTGCCAGTAGTATGGGAAATCAGCCCCAGCATTTT.

The chain links TRBV28 to TRBJ2-7; D is unclear. From germline, CDR1 is MDHEN and CDR2 SYDVKM. Trimming removed 4 bases at V and 3 bases at J, with 13 bases between. The CDR3 contains 14 residues. CDR3 sequence reads: CASSWSGPFYEQYF. The CDR3, as DNA: TGTGCCAGCAGTTGGTCAGGACCTTTCTACGAGCAGTACTTC. The entire variable domain, with the rest obtained from reference TRBV28 and TRBJ2-7, is as follows: DVKVTQSSRYLVKRTGEKVFLECVQDMDHENMFWYRQDPGLGLRLIYFSYDVKMKEKGDIPEGYSVSREKKERFSLILESASTNQTSMYLCASSWSGPFYEQYFGPGTRLTVT.

J is TRBJ2-5 and V is TRBV9, with a tentative D call TRBD2 (5 bases). Germline-derived CDR1 and CDR2 are SGDLS and YYNGEE. The CDR3 extends over 13 amino acids. Trimming pared 6 bases from V and 8 bases from J, leaving 17 bases between. CDR3 sequence reads: CASTESVAGTQYF. In DNA, the CDR3 is TGTGCCAGCACAGAGAGTGTCGCGGGTACCCAGTACTTC.

The rearrangement links TRBV9 to TRBJ1-1; D is possibly TRBD1 (6 bases). The ends were cut back, 0 bases at V and 8 bases at J, with 17 bases in the middle. Germline assignment: CDR1 SGDLS and CDR2 YYNGEE. The CDR3 runs to 15 residues. CDR3 in DNA: TGTGCCAGCAGCGTAGGAACAGGGAGCTGGGCCGAAGCTTTCTTT. This codes for CASSVGTGSWAEAFF.

This clone was detected only once. Other DNA sequences of this sample code for an identical CDR3. CDR3: CASSDGNQPQHF. The DNA of the CDR3 is TGTGCCAGCAGTGATGGCAATCAGCCCCAGCATTTT. The genes are TRBV6-1 and TRBJ1-5, with unresolved D. The CDR3 totals 12 residues. V shed 3 bases and J shed 2 bases, with 2 bases lying between them. Germline V gene lookup returns CDR1 MNHNS and CDR2 SASEGT.

To note about this clone: Other DNA sequences in this sample translate to the same CDR3. This rearrangement joins TRBV6-6 to TRBJ2-2; D gene ambiguous. CDR3 length: 12 amino acids. Germline loops: CDR1 MNHNY, CDR2 SVGAGI (reference sequence). The V and J ends lost 3 bases and 2 bases respectively, with 1 base between them. CDR3 amino acids: CASSYNTGELFF. The CDR3 DNA follows: TGTGCCAGCAGTTATAACACCGGGGAGCTGTTTTTT.

The chain links TRBV27 to TRBJ2-7; no definite D call. The CDR3 covers 14 residues. The V end lost 2 bases, the J end lost 3 bases, and 11 bases lay between the germline ends. Germline V gene lookup returns CDR1 MNHEY and CDR2 SMNVEV (reference sequence). For the CDR3, the DNA is TGTGCCAGCAGTTTAGTCGGCACAAACTACGAGCAGTACTTC. Residues: CASSLVGTNYEQYF.

This clone was picked up one time. V usage is TRBV28 and J usage is TRBJ2-3; TRBD1 might be the D (5 bases). This CDR3 is 11 amino acids long. V shed 3 bases and J shed 11 bases, with 9 bases lying between them. Germline CDR1 MDHEN, CDR2 SYDVKM. CDR3 in DNA: TGTGCCAGCAGTTTTCAGGGATGGCAGTATTTT. Residues: CASSFQGWQYF.

The gene calls are TRBV30 and TRBJ2-5, with 8 positions matching TRBD2. Germline-derived CDR1 and CDR2 are GTSNPN and SVGIG (reference sequence). CDR3 size: 14 residues. V dropped 4 bases and J dropped 4; count of bases not matched to a gene: 8. CDR3 region: CAWNAGGALETQYF. In DNA, the CDR3 is TGTGCCTGGAATGCGGGGGGCGCACTAGAGACCCAGTACTTC.

This clone appeared a few times. V and J are TRBV27 and TRBJ1-6; 7 nucleotides match TRBD1. The CDR3 covers 14 residues. CDR1 and CDR2 from the germline V gene are MNHEY and SMNVEV (reference sequence). The trim removed 5 bases at V and 10 bases at J, leaving 8 bases unmatched. The CDR3 sequence is CASSMTGRGSPLHF. The CDR3 DNA reads as TGTGCCAGCAGTATGACAGGGAGAGGCTCACCCCTCCACTTT.

Here the CDR3 DNA reads TGTGCCAGCAGCTTAGGATGGCTAGCGGGGGGCCCAGATACGCAGTATTTT. Its protein is CASSLGWLAGGPDTQYF. V is TRBV7-2 and J is TRBJ2-3; 11 bases are a match to TRBD2. Germline V CDR1 and CDR2: SGHTA, FQGNSA. With V trimmed by 1 base and J by 4 bases, 7 bases remained unmatched. This CDR3 is 17 amino acids long.

The chain carries TRBV5-4 and TRBJ2-7, with 8 bases aligning to TRBD2. The germline gives CDR1 SGHNT, CDR2 YYREEE (reference sequence). The CDR3 consists of 18 residues. V lost 0 bases to trimming and J lost 0 bases; unmatched junction nucleotides: 11. The CDR3 loop is CASSLALNGAGDSYEQYF. In nucleotides, the CDR3 is TGTGCCAGCAGCTTGGCCCTAAATGGAGCGGGGGACTCCTACGAGCAGTACTTC. Looking up the rest from reference TRBV5-4 and TRBJ2-7 gives the full variable domain: ETGVTQSPTHLIKTRGQQVTLRCSSQSGHNTVSWYQQALGQGPQFIFQYYREEENGRGNFPPRFSGLQFPNYSSELNVNALELDDSALYLCASSLALNGAGDSYEQYFGPGTRLTVT.

Regarding this clone: In the same sample, other DNA sequences code for this CDR3. The V and J genes are TRBV13 and TRBJ1-3; no clear D. CDR1 PRHDT and CDR2 FYEKMQ come from the germline V gene (reference sequence). V lost 3 bases to trimming and J lost 0 bases, with 6 bases between them. The CDR3 loop spans 14 amino acids. DNA of the CDR3: TGTGCCAGCAGCTTCGACTCCTCTGGAAACACCATATATTTT. It is translated as CASSFDSSGNTIYF.

The V and J genes are TRBV30 and TRBJ2-5, with 7 bases fitting TRBD2. CDR3 length equals 12 residues. J was trimmed by 9 bases and V by 2 bases; bases with no gene match: 6. Germline V gene sequence: CDR1 GTSNPN, CDR2 SVGIG (reference sequence). The CDR3 sequence: CAWSYLRGAQYF. The DNA of the CDR3 is TGTGCCTGGAGTTACCTTCGGGGGGCCCAGTACTTC. The full variable domain, rest sourced from reference TRBV30 and TRBJ2-5, is SQTIHQWPATLVQPVGSPLSLECTVEGTSNPNLYWYRQAAGRGLQLLFYSVGIGQISSEVPQNLSASRPQDRQFILSSKKLLLSDSGFYLCAWSYLRGAQYFGPGTRLLVL.

The CDR3 loop is CASSLGWLAESSYEQYF. CDR3 in DNA: TGTGCCAGCAGCTTAGGTTGGCTAGCGGAAAGCTCCTACGAGCAGTACTTC. The V and J genes are TRBV7-6 and TRBJ2-7; 7 bases are a match to TRBD2. Germline trimming cut 1 base from V and 0 bases from J; bases unmatched to any gene: 9. The CDR3 spans 17 residues. CDR1 SGHVS and CDR2 FNYEAQ come from the germline V gene.

This chain links TRBV27 with TRBJ2-5; the D gene is possibly TRBD1 (5 bases). CDR3 length: 13 amino acids. CDR1 is MNHEY, CDR2 SMNVEV, per germline (reference sequence). Trimming took 6 bases from V and 3 from J, leaving 11 bases between them. The CDR3 spells CASRPTVEETQYF. The DNA of the CDR3 is TGTGCCAGCAGGCCGACAGTGGAAGAGACCCAGTACTTC.

V and J are TRBV7-9 and TRBJ2-3; D is tentatively TRBD1 or TRBD2 (5 bases each). Germline assignment: CDR1 SEHNR and CDR2 FQNEAQ (reference sequence). This CDR3 comprises 12 residues. The ends were cut back, 3 bases at V and 6 bases at J, with 7 bases in the middle. This CDR3 reads CASSFGDDTQYF. The CDR3 region has the DNA TGTGCCAGCAGCTTTGGGGACGATACGCAGTATTTT.